A selection of T cell receptor beta chains follows, all from one sample in a study of blood T cell repertoires in COVID-19. This table comes from immunoSEQ multiplex PCR, and its TCRdb copy is limited to in-frame clones, with some not included. This table holds 350,000 or so clones, over 85% found once. The sequenced sample was peripheral blood. The receptors originated from a woman aged 60-75 years with COVID-19, enrolled during active disease. CDR3s include the opening cysteine and the closing phenylalanine or tryptophan. The D gene is left open where the match is weak. A row's size may be missing; if present it is once, few, many or a size class.

size | J | V | D | DNA | CDR3
NA | TRBJ1-3 | TRBV11-3 | NA | TGTGCCAGCAGCTTACAGTTCGGAAACACCATATATTTT | CASSLQFGNTIYF
NA | TRBJ1-1 | TRBV4-1 | NA | TGCGCCAGCAGCCAGGAACAGGCTCTCACTGAAGCTTTCTTT | CASSQEQALTEAFF
few | TRBJ1-4 | TRBV7-8 | NA | TGTGCCAGCAGCCTATCATTGGCTACTAATGAAAAACTGTTTTTT | CASSLSLATNEKLFF
NA | TRBJ1-3 | TRBV4-1 | NA | TGCGCCAGCAGCCAAAACGGGAACTCTGGAAACACCATATATTTT | CASSQNGNSGNTIYF
NA | TRBJ2-7 | TRBV6-5 | NA | TGTGCCAGCAGTTACTCGATTGGACGGACATACGAGCAGTACTTC | CASSYSIGRTYEQYF
many | TRBJ1-3 | TRBV7-6 | NA | TGTGCCAGCAGCCCCGGCGGGGGTCCTGGAAACACCATATATTTT | CASSPGGGPGNTIYF
NA | TRBJ2-5 | TRBV5-5 | NA | TGTGCCAGCAGCTTTTTCAGGGAAGAGACCCAGTACTTC | CASSFFREETQYF
NA | TRBJ1-1 | TRBV5-4 | TRBD1 | TGTGCCAGCAGCCGGTGGGGCGGACAGGGGGCCTCTGAAGCTTTCTTT | CASSRWGGQGASEAFF
NA | TRBJ1-3 | TRBV5-1 | TRBD1 | TGCGCCAGCAGACAGGGGAGTCCTGGAAACACCATATATTTT | CASRQGSPGNTIYF
NA | TRBJ2-3 | TRBV7-3 | TRBD2 | TGTGCCAGCAGCTTAGCTAGCGGGGGGGCCCTCTCCATAGATACGCAGTATTTT | CASSLASGGALSIDTQYF
NA | TRBJ2-3 | TRBV28 | TRBD2 | TGTGCCAGCAGTCGGACTAGCGGGGGCTACACAGATACGCAGTATTTT | CASSRTSGGYTDTQYF
once | TRBJ2-7 | TRBV3-1/TRBV3-2 | TRBD1 | TGTGCCAGCAGCCAAGGACAGGGGGCATCGCAGTACTTC | CASSQGQGASQYF
NA | TRBJ1-1 | TRBV7-8 | TRBD1 | TGTGCCAGCAGCCCAAGCCAGGGGGCGATGAACACTGAAGCTTTCTTT | CASSPSQGAMNTEAFF
once | TRBJ1-1 | TRBV19 | TRBD1 | TGTGCCAGTATGGACAGGAAGAACACTGAAGCTTTCTTT | CASMDRKNTEAFF
NA | TRBJ1-5 | TRBV30 | NA | TGTGCCTGGAGTATTCAGGGCAATCAGCCCCAGCATTTT | CAWSIQGNQPQHF
NA | TRBJ2-3 | TRBV2 | TRBD2 | TGTGCCAGAAGGACTAGCGGGGGGCAATTAAGCACAGATACGCAGTATTTT | CARRTSGGQLSTDTQYF
NA | TRBJ2-7 | TRBV25-1 | NA | TGTGCCAGCCAGGGCTATTGGGTCCACGAGCAGTACTTC | CASQGYWVHEQYF
once | TRBJ2-5 | TRBV9 | NA | TGTGCCAGCAGCGCCCCAGGGGTCCAAGAGACCCAGTACTTC | CASSAPGVQETQYF
NA | TRBJ1-2 | TRBV7-9 | TRBD1 | TGTGCCAGCAGCTTAGCGCAGGGGGATAGTAACACCTTC | CASSLAQGDSNTF
NA | TRBJ2-2 | TRBV2 | TRBD2 | TGTGCCAGCAGGGCCGGGGGGGTGAACACCGGGGAGCTGTTTTTT | CASRAGGVNTGELFF
NA | TRBJ1-1 | TRBV7-9 | NA | TGTGCCAGCAGCCTTAACACCCAGACTGAAGCTTTCTTT | CASSLNTQTEAFF
few | TRBJ1-2 | TRBV2 | TRBD1 | TGTGCCAGCAGGGGGGACAGTTATGGCTACACCTTC | CASRGDSYGYTF
NA | TRBJ1-1 | TRBV10-3 | TRBD1 | TGTGCCATCAGGACGACAGGGAACCAGAACACTGAAGCTTTCTTT | CAIRTTGNQNTEAFF
NA | TRBJ1-2 | TRBV27 | NA | TGTGCCAGCAGTTTAACAGGGTCGGTTGGCTACACCTTC | CASSLTGSVGYTF
NA | TRBJ2-5 | TRBV2 | TRBD1 | TGTGCCAGCAGTTGGGACAGGGCGCGCCGACAGACCCAGTACTTC | CASSWDRARRQTQYF
once | TRBJ1-5 | TRBV4-1 | TRBD1 | TGCGCCAGCAGCCTCTCCGACAGGGGCGATCAGCCCCAGCATTTT | CASSLSDRGDQPQHF
NA | TRBJ2-5 | TRBV18 | NA | TGTGCCAGCTCACCACCGACAGAACAAGAGACCCAGTACTTC | CASSPPTEQETQYF
few | TRBJ2-1 | TRBV12-5 | TRBD1 | TGTGCTAGTGGGCCCGGGACAGCCTCCTACAATGAGCAGTTCTTC | CASGPGTASYNEQFF
NA | TRBJ1-5 | TRBV7-3 | NA | TGTGCCAGCAGCTCACAGGGAAATCAGCCCCAGCATTTT | CASSSQGNQPQHF
NA | TRBJ1-1 | TRBV6-5 | TRBD1 | TGTGCCAGCAGCCGTACCAGGGGGCCGGTTGGTGGTTTCTTT | CASSRTRGPVGGFF
NA | TRBJ2-5 | TRBV2 | NA | TGTGCCAGCAGTGAAGAACAGGGTCCCCAAGAGACCCAGTACTTC | CASSEEQGPQETQYF
NA | TRBJ2-1 | TRBV10-3 | NA | TGTGCCATCAGTGAGTCGCAGTATGAGCAGTTCTTC | CAISESQYEQFF
NA | TRBJ1-2 | TRBV19 | TRBD1 | TGTGCCAGTAGTACGCGATCGCGGGACAGGGTCGGTGGCTACACCTTC | CASSTRSRDRVGGYTF
once | TRBJ2-2 | TRBV2 | NA | TGTGCCAGCAGTATCAGCCAGACGAGGACCGGGGAGCTGTTTTTT | CASSISQTRTGELFF
NA | TRBJ2-2 | TRBV28 | NA | TGTGCCAGCGCCCAGGGGGGTTTGAGGGAGCTGTTTTTT | CASAQGGLRELFF
NA | TRBJ2-5 | TRBV7-3 | NA | TGTGCCAGCAGCCCGGGGTACCAAGAGACCCAGTACTTC | CASSPGYQETQYF
NA | TRBJ1-2 | TRBV7-9 | NA | TGTGCCAGCAGCCTAGGACCAGGGTTGGATGGCTACACCTTC | CASSLGPGLDGYTF
NA | TRBJ2-5 | TRBV9 | NA | TGTGCCAGCAGCGTAGGTAGGGGTTTAGGCCAAGAGACCCAGTACTTC | CASSVGRGLGQETQYF
NA | TRBJ2-7 | TRBV30 | NA | TGTGCCTGGAGTGCCATCCGGGGTCACGAGCAGTACTTC | CAWSAIRGHEQYF
NA | TRBJ2-3 | TRBV21-1 | NA | TGTGCCAGCAGCAAAGCGGGGGGGTTTACAGATACGCAGTATTTT | CASSKAGGFTDTQYF
NA | TRBJ1-4 | TRBV5-5 | TRBD1 | TGTGCCAGCAGCCCGGGACAGGTTAATGAAAAACTGTTTTTT | CASSPGQVNEKLFF
NA | TRBJ1-5 | TRBV2 | NA | TGTGCCAGCATTGGAGAGAGTAATAATCAGCCCCAGCATTTT | CASIGESNNQPQHF
NA | TRBJ1-1 | TRBV20-1 | TRBD1 | TGCAGTGCGAGTAGGACAGGGAAGAACACTGAAGCTTTCTTT | CSASRTGKNTEAFF
NA | TRBJ1-1 | TRBV18 | TRBD1 | TGTGCCAGCTCCCCCCCCGGCAGGGGGCAGGCTGAAGCTTTCTTT | CASSPPGRGQAEAFF
NA | TRBJ1-5 | TRBV28 | NA | TGTGCCAGCAGTTTATCATTTTCCCAGCATTTT | CASSLSFSQHF
NA | TRBJ2-2 | TRBV3-1/TRBV3-2 | TRBD1 | TGTGCCAGCAGCCAAGGACAGGGGGCCGGGGAGCTGTTTTTT | CASSQGQGAGELFF
NA | TRBJ1-2 | TRBV6-5 | TRBD1 | TGTGCCAGCACCCTGTCCGACAGGGCGGGTGGCTACACCTTC | CASTLSDRAGGYTF
once | TRBJ2-1 | TRBV5-6 | NA | TGTGCCAGCAGCCAGGGCTCCTACAATGAGCAGTTCTTC | CASSQGSYNEQFF
once | TRBJ2-1 | TRBV28 | TRBD2 | TGTGCCAGCAGTTTACGCGGGGGGGCCTCCAATGAGCAGTTCTTC | CASSLRGGASNEQFF
NA | TRBJ2-2 | TRBV5-5 | TRBD2 | TGTGCCAGCAGCTTCTCTAGCGGGGCGTCCGGGGAGCTGTTTTTT | CASSFSSGASGELFF
few | TRBJ2-1 | TRBV15 | NA | TGTGCCACCAGCAGAGATAGGGGGGGGCGGTACAATGAGCAGTTCTTC | CATSRDRGGRYNEQFF
NA | TRBJ1-5 | TRBV27 | TRBD1 | TGTGCCAGCAGTTCGGCCGGGACAGGGAGTCAGCCCCAGCATTTT | CASSSAGTGSQPQHF
NA | TRBJ1-4 | TRBV18 | TRBD1 | TGTGCCAGCTCGAGGAACAGGGGAAATGAAAAACTGTTTTTT | CASSRNRGNEKLFF